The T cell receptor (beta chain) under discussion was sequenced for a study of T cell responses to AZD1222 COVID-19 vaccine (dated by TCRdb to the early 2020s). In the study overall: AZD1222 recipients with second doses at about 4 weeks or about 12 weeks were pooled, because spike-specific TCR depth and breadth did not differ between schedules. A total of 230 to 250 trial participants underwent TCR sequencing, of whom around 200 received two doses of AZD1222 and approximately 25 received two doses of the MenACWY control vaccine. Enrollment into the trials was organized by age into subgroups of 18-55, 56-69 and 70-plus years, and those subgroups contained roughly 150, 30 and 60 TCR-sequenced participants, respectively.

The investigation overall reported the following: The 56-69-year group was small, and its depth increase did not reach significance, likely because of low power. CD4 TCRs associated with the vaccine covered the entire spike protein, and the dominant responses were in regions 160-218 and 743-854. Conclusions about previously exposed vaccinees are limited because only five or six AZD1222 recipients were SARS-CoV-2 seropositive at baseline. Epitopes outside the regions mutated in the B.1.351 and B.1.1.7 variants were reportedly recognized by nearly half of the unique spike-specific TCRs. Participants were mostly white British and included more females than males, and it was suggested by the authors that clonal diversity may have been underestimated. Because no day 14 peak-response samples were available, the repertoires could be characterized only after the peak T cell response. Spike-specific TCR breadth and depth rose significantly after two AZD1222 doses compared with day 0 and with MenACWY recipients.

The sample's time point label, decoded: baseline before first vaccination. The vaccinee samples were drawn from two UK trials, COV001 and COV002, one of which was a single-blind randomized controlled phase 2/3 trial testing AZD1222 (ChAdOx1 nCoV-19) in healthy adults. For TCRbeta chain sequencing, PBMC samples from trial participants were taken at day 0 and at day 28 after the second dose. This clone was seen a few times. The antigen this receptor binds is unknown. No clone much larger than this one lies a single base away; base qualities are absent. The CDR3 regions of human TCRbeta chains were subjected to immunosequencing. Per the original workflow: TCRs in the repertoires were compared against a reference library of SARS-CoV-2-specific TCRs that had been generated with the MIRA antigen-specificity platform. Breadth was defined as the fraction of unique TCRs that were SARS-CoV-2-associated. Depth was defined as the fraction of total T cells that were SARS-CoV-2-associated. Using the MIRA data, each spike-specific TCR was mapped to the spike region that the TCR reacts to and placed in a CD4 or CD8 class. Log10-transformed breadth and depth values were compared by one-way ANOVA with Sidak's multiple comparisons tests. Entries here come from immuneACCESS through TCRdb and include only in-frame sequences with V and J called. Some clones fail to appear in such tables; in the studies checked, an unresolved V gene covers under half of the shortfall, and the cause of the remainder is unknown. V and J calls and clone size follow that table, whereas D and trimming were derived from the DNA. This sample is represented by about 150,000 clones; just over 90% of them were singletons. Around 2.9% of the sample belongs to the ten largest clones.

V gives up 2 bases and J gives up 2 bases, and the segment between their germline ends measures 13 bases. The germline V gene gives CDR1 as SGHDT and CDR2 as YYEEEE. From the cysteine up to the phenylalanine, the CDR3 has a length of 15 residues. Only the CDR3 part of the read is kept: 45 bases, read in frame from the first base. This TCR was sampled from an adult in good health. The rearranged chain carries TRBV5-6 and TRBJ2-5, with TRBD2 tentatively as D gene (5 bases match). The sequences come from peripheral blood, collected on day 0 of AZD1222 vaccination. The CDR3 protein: CASSFGPAVQETQYF. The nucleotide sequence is TGTGCCAGCAGCTTTGGTCCAGCGGTACAAGAGACCCAGTACTTC. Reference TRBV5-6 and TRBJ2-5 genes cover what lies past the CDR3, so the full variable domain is DAGVTQSPTHLIKTRGQQVTLRCSPKSGHDTVSWYQQALGQGPQFIFQYYEEEERQRGNFPDRFSGHQFPNYSSELNVNALLLGDSALYLCASSFGPAVQETQYFGPGTRLLVL.